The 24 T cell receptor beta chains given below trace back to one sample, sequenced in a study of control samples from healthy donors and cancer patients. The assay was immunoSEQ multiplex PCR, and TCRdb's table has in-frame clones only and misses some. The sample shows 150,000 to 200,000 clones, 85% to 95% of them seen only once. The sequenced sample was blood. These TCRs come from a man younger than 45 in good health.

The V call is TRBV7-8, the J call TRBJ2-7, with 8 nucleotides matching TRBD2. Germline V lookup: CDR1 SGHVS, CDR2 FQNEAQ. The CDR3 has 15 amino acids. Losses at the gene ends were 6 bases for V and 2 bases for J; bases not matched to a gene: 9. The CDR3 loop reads CASRTPRGAAYEQYF. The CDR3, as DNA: TGTGCCAGCAGAACGCCGCGGGGGGCGGCCTACGAGCAGTACTTC.

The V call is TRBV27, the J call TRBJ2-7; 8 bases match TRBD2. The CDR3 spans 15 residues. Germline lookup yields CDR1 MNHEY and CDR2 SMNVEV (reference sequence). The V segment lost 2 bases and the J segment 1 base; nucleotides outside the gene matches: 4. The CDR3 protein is CASSLESGSSYEQYF. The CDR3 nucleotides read TGTGCCAGCAGTTTAGAGAGCGGGAGTTCCTACGAGCAGTACTTC.

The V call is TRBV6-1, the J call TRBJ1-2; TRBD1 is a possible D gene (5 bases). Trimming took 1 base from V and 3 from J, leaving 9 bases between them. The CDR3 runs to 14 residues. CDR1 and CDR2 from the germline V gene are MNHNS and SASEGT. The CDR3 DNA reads TGTGCCAGCAGTGAAGTTCCCAGGGACTATGGCTACACCTTC. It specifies CASSEVPRDYGYTF.

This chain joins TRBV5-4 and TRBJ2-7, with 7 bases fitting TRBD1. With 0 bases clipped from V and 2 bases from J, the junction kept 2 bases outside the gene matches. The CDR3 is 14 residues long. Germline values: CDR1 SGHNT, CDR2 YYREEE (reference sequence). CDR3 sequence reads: CASSLERGPYEQYF. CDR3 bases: TGTGCCAGCAGCTTGGAAAGGGGGCCCTACGAGCAGTACTTC.

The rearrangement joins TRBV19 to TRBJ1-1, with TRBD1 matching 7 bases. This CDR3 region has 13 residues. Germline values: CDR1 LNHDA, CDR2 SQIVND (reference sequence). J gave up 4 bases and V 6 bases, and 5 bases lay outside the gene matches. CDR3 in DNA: TGTGCCAGTAGGGGGGCAGGGGGCACTGAAGCTTTCTTT. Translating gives CASRGAGGTEAFF.

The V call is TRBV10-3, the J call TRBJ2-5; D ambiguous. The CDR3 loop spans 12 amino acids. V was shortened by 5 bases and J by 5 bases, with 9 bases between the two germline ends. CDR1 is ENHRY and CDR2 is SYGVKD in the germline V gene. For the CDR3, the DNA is TGTGCCATCAGTTCCCTCGAGGAGACCCAGTACTTC. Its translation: CAISSLEETQYF.

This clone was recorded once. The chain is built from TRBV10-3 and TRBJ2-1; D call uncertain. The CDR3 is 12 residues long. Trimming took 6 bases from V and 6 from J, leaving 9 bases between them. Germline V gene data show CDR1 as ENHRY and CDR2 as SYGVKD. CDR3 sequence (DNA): TGTGCCATCAGCGGGCAGTTCAATGAGCAGTTCTTC. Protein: CAISGQFNEQFF.

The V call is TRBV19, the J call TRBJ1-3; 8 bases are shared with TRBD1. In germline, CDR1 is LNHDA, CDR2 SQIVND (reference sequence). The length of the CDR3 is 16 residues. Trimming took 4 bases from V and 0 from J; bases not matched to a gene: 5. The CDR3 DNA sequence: TGTGCCAGTAGTAACCGGGACAGGCTCTCTGGAAACACCATATATTTT. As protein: CASSNRDRLSGNTIYF.

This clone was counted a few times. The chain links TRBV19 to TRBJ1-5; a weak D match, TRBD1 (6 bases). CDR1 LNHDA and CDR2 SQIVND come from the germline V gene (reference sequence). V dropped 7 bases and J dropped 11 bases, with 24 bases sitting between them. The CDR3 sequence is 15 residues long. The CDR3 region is CASMPAILQGQAQHF. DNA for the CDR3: TGTGCCAGTATGCCCGCCATTTTACAGGGTCAAGCCCAGCATTTT.

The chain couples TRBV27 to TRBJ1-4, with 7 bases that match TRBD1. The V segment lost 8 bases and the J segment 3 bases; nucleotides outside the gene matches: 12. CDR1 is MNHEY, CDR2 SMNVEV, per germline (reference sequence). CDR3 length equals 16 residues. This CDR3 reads CASAKEGAMANEKLFF. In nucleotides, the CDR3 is TGTGCCAGCGCGAAGGAGGGGGCCATGGCTAATGAAAAACTGTTTTTT.

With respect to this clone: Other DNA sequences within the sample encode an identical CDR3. CDR3 in DNA: TGCAGTGCTAGTAGAGGGGGCACTGAAGCTTTCTTT. Protein sequence: CSASRGGTEAFF. V and J are TRBV20-1 and TRBJ1-1, with D perhaps matching TRBD1 (6 bases). Germline V gene data show CDR1 as DFQATT and CDR2 as SNEGSKA (reference sequence). The CDR3 sequence is 12 residues long. The V gene lost 3 bases and the J gene lost 4 bases, with 9 bases spanning the gap.

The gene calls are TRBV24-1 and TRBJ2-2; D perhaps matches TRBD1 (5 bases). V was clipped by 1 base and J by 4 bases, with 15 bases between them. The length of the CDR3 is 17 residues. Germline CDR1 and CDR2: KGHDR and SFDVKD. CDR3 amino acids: CATSDFLGPFSTGELFF. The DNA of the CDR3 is TGTGCCACCAGTGATTTTTTGGGGCCCTTCAGCACCGGGGAGCTGTTTTTT.

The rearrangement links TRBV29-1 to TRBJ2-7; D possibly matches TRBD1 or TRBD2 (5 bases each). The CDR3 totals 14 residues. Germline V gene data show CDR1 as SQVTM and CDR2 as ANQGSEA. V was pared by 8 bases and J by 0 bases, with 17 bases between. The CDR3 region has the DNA TGCAGCTTTTGTTTGGCAGGGAGCTCCTACGAGCAGTACTTC. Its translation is CSFCLAGSSYEQYF.

Here the CDR3 DNA reads TGTGCCTGGAGCAAAGGACAGCAAGAGACCCAGTACTTC. Encoded protein: CAWSKGQQETQYF. The chain joins TRBV30 to TRBJ2-5, with D perhaps TRBD1 (6 bases). CDR1 and CDR2 from the germline V gene are GTSNPN and SVGIG (reference sequence). The germline V and J ends were trimmed by 3 bases and 2 bases, with 10 bases remaining between them. The CDR3 has 13 residues.

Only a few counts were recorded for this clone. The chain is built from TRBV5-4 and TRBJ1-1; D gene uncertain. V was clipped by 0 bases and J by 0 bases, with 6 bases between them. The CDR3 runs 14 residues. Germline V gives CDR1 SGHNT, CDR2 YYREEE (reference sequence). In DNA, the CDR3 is TGTGCCAGCAGCTTGGGGCTGGTGAACACTGAAGCTTTCTTT. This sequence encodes CASSLGLVNTEAFF.

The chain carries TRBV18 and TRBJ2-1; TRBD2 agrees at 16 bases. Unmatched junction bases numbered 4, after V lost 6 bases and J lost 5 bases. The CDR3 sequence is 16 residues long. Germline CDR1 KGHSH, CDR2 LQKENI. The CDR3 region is CASSGTSGRAHNEQFF. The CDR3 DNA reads TGTGCCAGCTCGGGGACTAGCGGGAGGGCCCACAATGAGCAGTTCTTC.

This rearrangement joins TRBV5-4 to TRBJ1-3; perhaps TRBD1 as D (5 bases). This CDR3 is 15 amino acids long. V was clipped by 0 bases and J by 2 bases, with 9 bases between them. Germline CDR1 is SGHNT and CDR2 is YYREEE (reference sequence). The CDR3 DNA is TGTGCCAGCAGCTTGGGGGGGAAGACTGGAAACACCATATATTTT. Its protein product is CASSLGGKTGNTIYF. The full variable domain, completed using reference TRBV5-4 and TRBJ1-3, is ETGVTQSPTHLIKTRGQQVTLRCSSQSGHNTVSWYQQALGQGPQFIFQYYREEENGRGNFPPRFSGLQFPNYSSELNVNALELDDSALYLCASSLGGKTGNTIYFGEGSWLTVV.

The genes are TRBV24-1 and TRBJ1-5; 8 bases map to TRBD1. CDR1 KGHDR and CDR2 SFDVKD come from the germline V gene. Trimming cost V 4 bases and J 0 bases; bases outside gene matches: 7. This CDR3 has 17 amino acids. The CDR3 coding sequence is TGTGCCACCAGTGAGTCGGGACAGGAGGATAGCAATCAGCCCCAGCATTTT. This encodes CATSESGQEDSNQPQHF.

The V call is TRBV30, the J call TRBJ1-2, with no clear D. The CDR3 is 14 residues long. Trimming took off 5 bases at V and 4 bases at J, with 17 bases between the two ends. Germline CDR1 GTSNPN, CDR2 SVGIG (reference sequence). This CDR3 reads CAWGEPATTYGYTF. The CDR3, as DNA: TGTGCCTGGGGGGAGCCGGCAACCACCTATGGCTACACCTTC. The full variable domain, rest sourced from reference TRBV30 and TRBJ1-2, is SQTIHQWPATLVQPVGSPLSLECTVEGTSNPNLYWYRQAAGRGLQLLFYSVGIGQISSEVPQNLSASRPQDRQFILSSKKLLLSDSGFYLCAWGEPATTYGYTFGSGTRLTVV.

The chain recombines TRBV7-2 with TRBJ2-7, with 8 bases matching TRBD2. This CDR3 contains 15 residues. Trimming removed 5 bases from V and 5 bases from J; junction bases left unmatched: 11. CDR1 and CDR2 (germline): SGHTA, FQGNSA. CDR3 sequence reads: CASSNYRGGLNEQYF. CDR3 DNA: TGTGCCAGCAGCAATTACCGGGGGGGCCTGAACGAGCAGTACTTC.

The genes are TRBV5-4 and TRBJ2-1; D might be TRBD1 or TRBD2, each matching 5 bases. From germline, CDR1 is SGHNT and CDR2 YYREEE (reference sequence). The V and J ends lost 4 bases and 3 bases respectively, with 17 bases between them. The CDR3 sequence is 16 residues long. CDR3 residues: CASSPGAQKGYNEQFF. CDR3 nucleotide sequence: TGTGCCAGCAGCCCCGGGGCCCAGAAGGGCTACAATGAGCAGTTCTTC.

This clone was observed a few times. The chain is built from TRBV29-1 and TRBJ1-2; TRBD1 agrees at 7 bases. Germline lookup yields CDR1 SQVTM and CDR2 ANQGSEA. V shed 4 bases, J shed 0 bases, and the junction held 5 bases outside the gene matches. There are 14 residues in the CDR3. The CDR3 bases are TGCAGCGTTGGAGGGGACAGAACTAACTATGGCTACACCTTC. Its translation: CSVGGDRTNYGYTF.

CDR3: CASTWTGGGSPLHF. DNA of the CDR3: TGTGCCAGCACGTGGACAGGGGGAGGTTCACCCCTCCACTTT. This sequence joins TRBV28 and TRBJ1-6; TRBD1 matches at 10 bases. Germline V gene sequence: CDR1 MDHEN, CDR2 SYDVKM. The CDR3 totals 14 residues. The V gene end was trimmed by 7 bases and the J gene end by 9 bases; junction bases not matched to a gene: 6.

The CDR3 bases are TGTGCCAGCAGCGTGTCACAGGGAAGTCATGGCTACACCTTC. This sequence encodes CASSVSQGSHGYTF. The V call is TRBV9, the J call TRBJ1-2, with D possibly TRBD1 on 6 matching bases. CDR1 and CDR2 (germline): SGDLS, YYNGEE. The V and J ends lost 2 bases and 6 bases respectively, with 14 bases between them. The CDR3 runs to 14 residues.